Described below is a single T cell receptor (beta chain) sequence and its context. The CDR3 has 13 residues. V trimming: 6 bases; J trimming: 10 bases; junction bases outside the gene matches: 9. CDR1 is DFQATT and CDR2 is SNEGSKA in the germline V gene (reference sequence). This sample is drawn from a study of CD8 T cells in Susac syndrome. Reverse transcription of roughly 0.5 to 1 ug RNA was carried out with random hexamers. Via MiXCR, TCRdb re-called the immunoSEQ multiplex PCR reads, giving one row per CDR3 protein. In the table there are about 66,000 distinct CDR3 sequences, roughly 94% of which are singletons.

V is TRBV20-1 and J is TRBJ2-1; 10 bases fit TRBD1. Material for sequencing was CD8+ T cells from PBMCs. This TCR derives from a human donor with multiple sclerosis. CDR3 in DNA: TGCAGTGCAGCCCGGACAGGGGGGAAAGAGCAGTTCTTC. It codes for CSAARTGGKEQFF.